This TCR beta chain was sequenced for a study of blood T cell repertoires in COVID-19. Trimming stripped 4 bases from V and 1 base from J, with 7 bases between. This CDR3 comprises 13 residues. Germline V gene data show CDR1 as LNHDA and CDR2 as SQIVND (reference sequence). TCRdb keeps only in-frame clones here, not all; method: immunoSEQ multiplex PCR. The sample lists about 67,000 clones; around 87% were seen once. The chain couples TRBV19 to TRBJ2-5; the D is unclear. The receptor's source is a man aged 50-60 years with active COVID-19. The sequencing input was peripheral blood. The CDR3 coding sequence is TGTGCCAGTAGTACGAGAATCCAAGAGACCCAGTACTTC. Amino acid sequence: CASSTRIQETQYF.